These 15 T cell receptor beta chains share one sample of origin, sequenced in a study of OX40 agonist ivuxolimab in advanced cancers. Some clones are missing from TCRdb's copy, which holds only in-frame ones; the method was immunoSEQ multiplex PCR. Altogether 99,000 or so clones are present, roughly 94% being singletons, with the ten largest covering less than 0.2%. Material: CD4+ or CD8+ T cells sorted from blood, obtained in a trial of the OX40 agonist ivuxolimab. Receptors were obtained from an adult with an advanced solid tumor such as melanoma, head and neck, liver or kidney cancer.

The chain links TRBV5-4 to TRBJ2-5; TRBD2 matches at 11 bases. The CDR3 totals 15 residues. CDR1 is SGHNT and CDR2 is YYREEE in the germline V gene (reference sequence). The V gene end was trimmed by 4 bases and the J gene end by 4 bases; junction bases not matched to a gene: 6. The CDR3 bases are TGTGCCAGCAGCCCAACTAGCGGGAGTAGAGAGACCCAGTACTTC. Protein: CASSPTSGSRETQYF.

The table lists this clone with a few counts. The chain recombines TRBV30 with TRBJ1-1; D gene unclear. CDR3 length: 13 residues. Germline V lookup: CDR1 GTSNPN, CDR2 SVGIG (reference sequence). CDR3 region: CARTRTVNTEAFF. Written as DNA, the CDR3 is TGTGCTCGCACTCGGACGGTGAACACTGAAGCTTTCTTT.

The sample holds one count of this clone. Relative to the germline gene, one junction end is altered; a read error may explain this. The rearrangement uses TRBV19 and TRBJ2-5; the D is unclear. Germline CDR1 and CDR2: LNHDA and SQIVND (reference sequence). This CDR3 has 12 amino acids. CDR3 bases: TGTGCCAGTAGTATTTACGACGCCAAGTTAGACTTC. This translates into CASSIYDAKLDF. The whole variable domain, filled in from reference TRBV19 and TRBJ2-5, reads DGGITQSPKYLFRKEGQNVTLSCEQNLNHDAMYWYRQDPGQGLRLIYYSQIVNDFQKGDIAEGYSVSREKKESFPLTVTSAQKNPTAFYLCASSIYDAKLDFGPGTRLLVL.

This chain connects TRBV14 to TRBJ2-7, with 15 nucleotides matching TRBD2. Trimming removed 4 bases from V and 4 bases from J; junction bases left unmatched: 5. CDR1 SGHDN and CDR2 FVKESK come from the germline V gene. The CDR3 covers 16 residues. Here the CDR3 reads CASSLIGTSGRYEQYF. DNA for the CDR3: TGTGCCAGCAGCCTAATAGGGACTAGCGGGAGGTACGAGCAGTACTTC.

The table lists this clone with a count of one. This chain uses TRBV6-6 with TRBJ2-7; D unresolved. The CDR3 contains 13 residues. The V gene lost 7 bases and the J gene lost 6 bases, with 16 bases spanning the gap. Germline CDR1 is MNHNY and CDR2 is SVGAGI (reference sequence). The CDR3 loop is CASTPQKGGEQYF. The CDR3 DNA is TGTGCCAGCACCCCTCAAAAGGGTGGCGAGCAGTACTTC.

For this clone: Germline is not matched at one junction end, which may reflect a read error. This chain uses TRBV7-2 with TRBJ2-1; D is possibly TRBD2 (5 bases). The CDR3 length is 14 residues. Looked up from germline, CDR1 is SGHTA and CDR2 is FQGNSA. The CDR3 coding sequence is TGTGCCAGCAGCCTAGCCCATGGTTACAATGAGCAGTTCTTC. It specifies CASSLAHGYNEQFF.

This chain connects TRBV9 to TRBJ2-3, with D perhaps matching TRBD1 (5 bases). V lost 0 bases, J lost 2 bases, and 10 bases lay in between. Germline V lookup: CDR1 SGDLS, CDR2 YYNGEE. The CDR3 consists of 15 residues. The CDR3: CASSVDRGSTDTQYF. CDR3 DNA sequence: TGTGCCAGCAGCGTAGATAGGGGCTCCACAGATACGCAGTATTTT. Full variable domain (missing parts from reference TRBV9 and TRBJ2-3): DSGVTQTPKHLITATGQRVTLRCSPRSGDLSVYWYQQSLDQGLQFLIQYYNGEERAKGNILERFSAQQFPDLHSELNLSSLELGDSALYFCASSVDRGSTDTQYFGPGTRLTVL.

The chain joins TRBV30 to TRBJ1-5; D remains unclear. V was clipped by 3 bases and J by 6 bases, with 12 bases between them. CDR3 size: 13 residues. CDR1 and CDR2 (germline): GTSNPN, SVGIG (reference sequence). The DNA for the CDR3 is TGTGCCTGGAGGGCGCCTGGAGGTCAGCCCCAGCATTTT. Its translation is CAWRAPGGQPQHF.

This chain connects TRBV7-2 to TRBJ1-1; the D is unclear. The CDR3 length is 11 residues. Germline loops: CDR1 SGHTA, CDR2 FQGNSA. Trimming pared 5 bases from V and 2 bases from J, leaving 3 bases between. The CDR3 DNA follows: TGTGCCAGCAGCGATAACACTGAAGCTTTCTTT. It encodes CASSDNTEAFF.

This rearrangement joins TRBV4-2 to TRBJ1-1; D not resolved. Germline CDR1 is LGHNA and CDR2 is YNFKEQ. Trimming stripped 3 bases from V and 7 bases from J, with 12 bases between. The CDR3 consists of 13 residues. The CDR3 nucleotides are TGTGCCAGCAGCCAGGAGACCTACTATGAAGCTTTCTTT. Amino acid sequence: CASSQETYYEAFF.

The V and J genes are TRBV4-3 and TRBJ1-6; D not certain. The CDR3 runs to 12 residues. Germline V lookup: CDR1 LGHNA, CDR2 YSLEER. V lost 2 bases and J lost 11, with 7 bases in between. CDR3 nucleotides: TGCGCCAGCAGCCAACCCCCGGCACCCCTCCACTTT. This gives the protein CASSQPPAPLHF.

This chain joins TRBV10-3 and TRBJ2-2; D not resolved. This CDR3 region has 13 residues. Trimming removed 7 bases from V and 6 bases from J, with 12 bases in between. Germline V gives CDR1 ENHRY, CDR2 SYGVKD. In nucleotides, the CDR3 is TGTGCCATCACCAACAAGTATCCCGGGGAGCTGTTTTTT. As protein: CAITNKYPGELFF.

This rearrangement joins TRBV11-2 to TRBJ1-1; D remains unclear. The V gene's germline CDR1 is SGHAT and CDR2 FQNNGV. V shed 1 base and J shed 7 bases, with 4 bases lying between them. This CDR3 is built from 11 residues. Here the CDR3 DNA reads TGTGCCAGCAGCTTAGCCAATGAAGCTTTCTTT. Residues: CASSLANEAFF.

This chain joins TRBV5-1 and TRBJ1-2, with D maybe TRBD1 (6 bases). CDR1 is SGHRS, CDR2 YFSETQ, per germline. The CDR3 has 15 residues. The ends were cut back, 1 base at V and 4 bases at J, with 14 bases in the middle. CDR3 loop: CASSLSSDSIYGYTF. In DNA form, the CDR3 reads TGCGCCAGCAGCTTGTCGTCGGACAGCATCTATGGCTACACCTTC.

The chain is built from TRBV30 and TRBJ1-5, with 7 bases that match TRBD1. Losses at the gene ends were 3 bases for V and 3 bases for J; bases not matched to a gene: 8. Germline V gene data show CDR1 as GTSNPN and CDR2 as SVGIG (reference sequence). This CDR3 spans 15 amino acids. CDR3: CAWRGTVGFNQPQHF. Here the CDR3 DNA reads TGTGCCTGGAGAGGGACAGTGGGATTCAATCAGCCCCAGCATTTT.